This T cell receptor beta chain originates from a study of T-cell reconstitution after alpha-beta-depleted transplantation in children. Unique molecular identifiers featured in how the TCRbeta library was prepared. TCRdb reprocessed the PCR reads with MiXCR, giving one entry per CDR3 protein. The data hold 250,000 to 400,000 distinct CDR3 sequences, with more than 20% observed a single time. The CDR3 contains 15 residues. Per the germline V gene, CDR1 is SGHVT and CDR2 is SQSDAQ. Trimming at V came to 8 bases and at J to 4 bases, leaving 5 bases not matched to a gene. The J gene is TRBJ2-1, the V gene TRBV7-4; 13 positions match TRBD2. Sequences were derived from PBMCs, mostly from graft donor cells, sampled 180 days after TCRalphabeta/CD19-depleted stem cell transplant. This TCR derives from a male patient under 18 who had a stem cell transplant for acute lymphoblastic leukemia, so the T cells may come from the graft donor. The DNA of the CDR3 is TGTGCCAGCGGGACTAGCGGGAAGTTGTACAATGAGCAGTTCTTC. Amino acids: CASGTSGKLYNEQFF.